The present T cell receptor beta chain was sequenced within a study of blood T cell repertoires in COVID-19. V lost 3 bases to trimming and J lost 7 bases, with 6 bases between them. This CDR3 has 10 residues. Germline lookup yields CDR1 SQVTM and CDR2 ANQGSEA. Original analysis: Estimation of nucleated cell counts relied on the amplification of reference gene primers. The table came from immunoSEQ multiplex PCR; TCRdb's copy has only in-frame clones and leaves some out. V, J and clone size were drawn from that table, and D and trimming were deduced from the DNA. The sample shows some 120,000 clones, around 81% of them seen only once. This clone was detected a few times.

This TCR came from a human donor in a cohort sampled during active COVID-19. The specimen was peripheral blood. The rearrangement uses TRBV29-1 and TRBJ1-1; D unclear. CDR3 loop: CSVEQYEAFF. The CDR3, as DNA: TGCAGCGTTGAGCAGTATGAAGCTTTCTTT.